The rows below give T cell receptor beta chains drawn from one sample of a study of blood T cells in healthy people across ages. TCRdb re-called the 5' RACE reads with MiXCR, one entry per CDR3 protein. This repertoire shows 650,000 to 1,000,000 distinct CDR3 sequences, 30% to 45% found once; its top ten account for roughly 13%. The specimen was blood. All receptors come from a man aged 18 to 29 in good health. Each CDR3 is given with its conserved first and last residue. Rows may omit the clone size; those that give it use once, few, many or a size class.

abundance: NA; v_gene: TRBV7-2; CDR3aa: CASSLTTGTSRETQYF
abundance: few; v_gene: TRBV4-1; CDR3aa: CASSQEGLAGGSTDTQYF
abundance: medium-sized; v_gene: TRBV20-1; CDR3aa: CSARGSYNEQFF
abundance: NA; v_gene: TRBV20-1; CDR3aa: CSAPRDRGSFETQYF
abundance: NA; v_gene: TRBV9; CDR3aa: CASSLSTGTTYGYTF
abundance: NA; v_gene: TRBV27; CDR3aa: CASSGTGAEKLFF
abundance: once; v_gene: TRBV20-1; CDR3aa: CSARTPTKPSEQYF
abundance: NA; v_gene: TRBV6-2/TRBV6-3; CDR3aa: CASSQGKAQYF
abundance: NA; v_gene: TRBV2; CDR3aa: CATRSEKLFF
abundance: few; v_gene: TRBV4-3; CDR3aa: CASSAGAGGPNEQFF
abundance: many; v_gene: TRBV10-3; CDR3aa: CATKTETSSYNSPLHF
abundance: many; v_gene: TRBV10-3; CDR3aa: CAISERETGRAEAFF
abundance: NA; v_gene: TRBV5-1; CDR3aa: CAGSLRGGEYTEAFF
abundance: few; v_gene: TRBV28; CDR3aa: CASSRVRRRTNGYTF
abundance: NA; v_gene: TRBV20-1; CDR3aa: CSAPRPGGSTDTQYF
abundance: NA; v_gene: TRBV7-3; CDR3aa: CASSLNPPGQGVYGYTF
abundance: NA; v_gene: TRBV6-6; CDR3aa: CASTTNRSPNTGELFF
abundance: few; v_gene: TRBV12-3/TRBV12-4; CDR3aa: CASSWGTSGGALSSQFF
abundance: NA; v_gene: TRBV5-1; CDR3aa: CASSLQGQAPLEYF
abundance: NA; v_gene: TRBV6-5; CDR3aa: CASRVTGQLIYTF
abundance: NA; v_gene: TRBV4-3; CDR3aa: CASSLLRGHWRGTEAFF
abundance: NA; v_gene: TRBV6-6; CDR3aa: CTSQDSMNTEAFF
abundance: NA; v_gene: TRBV7-9; CDR3aa: CASSLGTQGAHTQYF
abundance: few; v_gene: TRBV18; CDR3aa: CASSPKRRSGTGGYEQYF
abundance: NA; v_gene: TRBV9; CDR3aa: CASSVGSGSLNEQFF
abundance: NA; v_gene: TRBV5-1; CDR3aa: CASSLEANTGELFF
abundance: few; v_gene: TRBV20-1; CDR3aa: CSASGTGANQPQHF
abundance: few; v_gene: TRBV7-2; CDR3aa: CASSSPPVDSWGGYTF
abundance: NA; v_gene: TRBV5-6; CDR3aa: CASSLYMYEAFF
abundance: few; v_gene: TRBV2; CDR3aa: CASSIGQGRYNEQFF
abundance: once; v_gene: TRBV20-1; CDR3aa: CSAKRQGAVNTQYF
abundance: NA; v_gene: TRBV27; CDR3aa: CASSLSGTGKNQPQHF
abundance: NA; v_gene: TRBV28; CDR3aa: CASSGNQPQHF
abundance: NA; v_gene: TRBV20-1; CDR3aa: CSASLLLSSTDTQYF
abundance: many; v_gene: TRBV7-9; CDR3aa: CASSYETERGYF
abundance: few; v_gene: TRBV4-1; CDR3aa: CASSQEGEGTYEQYF